Listed below are T cell receptor beta chains from one sample, sequenced in a study of identical twins. Using its own MiXCR run on the 5' RACE reads, TCRdb lists one record per CDR3 protein. Of more than 1.5 million distinct CDR3 sequences listed, 32% were seen once; the top ten hold approximately 0.25%. Sequenced input: cord blood. These receptors originate from a newborn girl in good health. Both conserved end residues are part of each CDR3. D genes are given only for firm matches. Size values are once, few and many counts, or a class for expanded clones, and some rows have none.

j_call	v_call	clone_size	d_call	cdr3_nt	cdr3_aa
TRBJ2-1	TRBV3-1	.	.	TGTGCCAGCAGCCCCCGGCGGGGCTACTCCTACAATGAGCAGTTCTTC	CASSPRRGYSYNEQFF
TRBJ2-3	TRBV5-1	.	TRBD2	TGCGCCAGCAGCTCGGGACTAGCGGGCACTGGGGAACCAGATACGCAGTATTTT	CASSSGLAGTGEPDTQYF
TRBJ2-1	TRBV4-1	.	TRBD2	TGCGCCAGCAGCCACGAAGTAGCGGGAGGTTCCTACAATAAGCAGTTCTTC	CASSHEVAGGSYNKQFF
TRBJ2-1	TRBV12-3/TRBV12-4	.	.	TGTGCCAGCAGTGCGGGAAACTCCTACAATGAGCAGGTCTTC	CASSAGNSYNEQVF
TRBJ2-3	TRBV20-1	.	.	TGCAGTGCGGACCGCGGGGCAGATACGCAGTATTTT	CSADRGADTQYF
TRBJ2-7	TRBV7-2	few	.	TGTGCCAGCAAAGTCTCGGCTATCGGGGGCCACGAGCAGTACTTC	CASKVSAIGGHEQYF
TRBJ2-7	TRBV7-2	.	.	TGTGCCAGCAGCCCTCTCACAACCTACGAGCAGAACTTC	CASSPLTTYEQNF
TRBJ2-1	TRBV27	.	TRBD1	TGTGCCAGCAGTTCCCCAGACAGGGGGGTCTACAGTGAGCAGTTCTTC	CASSSPDRGVYSEQFF
TRBJ1-2	TRBV27	many	.	TGTGCCAGCAGTTTGTCCGGAGGTAGTGGCTACACCTTC	CASSLSGGSGYTF
TRBJ2-1	TRBV14	.	TRBD2	TGTGCCAGCAGCCAAGGACTAGCATTCAATGAGCAGTTCTTC	CASSQGLAFNEQFF
TRBJ2-7	TRBV6-6	.	TRBD1	TGTGCCAGCAGTTACGGACAGGGCACCTACGAGCAGTACTTC	CASSYGQGTYEQYF
TRBJ2-1	TRBV18	.	.	TGTGCCAGCTCACCACCCTTTTCGGGACTCCTAACTGGTGAGCAGTTCTTC	CASSPPFSGLLTGEQFF
TRBJ2-1	TRBV20-1	.	.	TGCAGTGCTAGGGGGGGCTATGAGCAGTTCTTC	CSARGGYEQFF
TRBJ2-1	TRBV19	.	TRBD1	TGTGCCAGTAGTATAGGGGGACAGGGGAGCTCCTACAATGAGCAGTTCTTC	CASSIGGQGSSYNEQFF
TRBJ2-7	TRBV12-3/TRBV12-4	many	.	TGTGCCAGCTCCCCCAGCCACGAGCAGTACTTC	CASSPSHEQYF
TRBJ2-5	TRBV24-1	.	TRBD2	TGTGCCACCAGTGGAATAGCGGGGGGCCAAGAGACCCAGTACTTC	CATSGIAGGQETQYF